This T cell receptor beta chain was retrieved from a study of CD8+ T cells in alopecia areata. Extraction of RNA preceded its reverse transcription into cDNA, which served as the sequencing template. Method: immunoSEQ multiplex PCR; TCRdb's copy keeps in-frame clones and lacks some. This sample has approximately 100,000 clones, with approximately 84% found just once. Indicated treatment: oral pan-JAK inhibitor, 5-10 mg twice daily. Both peripheral blood and punch biopsies of lesional scalp skin were obtained from patients who had alopecia areata. The origin of this receptor is a human donor with alopecia areata. The sequencing here drew on CD8+ T cells sorted from blood, taken between weeks 30 and 35, from a patient treated with tofacitinib.

The CDR3, as DNA: TGTGCCAGCAGCCAAGACTTACCGGGCTACGAGCAGTACTTC. It specifies CASSQDLPGYEQYF. V and J are TRBV4-2 and TRBJ2-7, with D uncertain. V gave up 0 bases and J gave up 3 bases, with 9 bases separating them. The germline V gene encodes CDR1 LGHNA and CDR2 YNFKEQ. The CDR3 runs 14 residues.